This T cell receptor (beta chain) is from a study of blood T cell repertoires in COVID-19. Study summary: Italy, Spain and the United States were the sources of the convalescent and acute COVID-19 samples.

This clone appeared once. Per the authors' pipeline: Reference gene primer amplification gave estimated nucleated cell counts. TCRdb keeps only in-frame clones here, not all; method: immunoSEQ multiplex PCR. D and trimming come from the DNA, and the V and J calls and clone size come from that table. Among some 100,000 clones listed, roughly 86% were seen once. CDR3 size: 14 residues. CDR1 and CDR2 from the germline V gene are SGHDT and YYEEEE. V lost 1 base and J 0 bases, leaving 5 bases between the germline ends. This chain links TRBV5-6 with TRBJ1-5; D gene ambiguous. Sequenced sample: peripheral blood. The sequence came from a middle-aged man with acute or convalescent COVID-19. CDR3 in DNA: TGTGCCAGCAGCTTGAGAGCTAGCAATCAGCCCCAGCATTTT. This codes for CASSLRASNQPQHF.